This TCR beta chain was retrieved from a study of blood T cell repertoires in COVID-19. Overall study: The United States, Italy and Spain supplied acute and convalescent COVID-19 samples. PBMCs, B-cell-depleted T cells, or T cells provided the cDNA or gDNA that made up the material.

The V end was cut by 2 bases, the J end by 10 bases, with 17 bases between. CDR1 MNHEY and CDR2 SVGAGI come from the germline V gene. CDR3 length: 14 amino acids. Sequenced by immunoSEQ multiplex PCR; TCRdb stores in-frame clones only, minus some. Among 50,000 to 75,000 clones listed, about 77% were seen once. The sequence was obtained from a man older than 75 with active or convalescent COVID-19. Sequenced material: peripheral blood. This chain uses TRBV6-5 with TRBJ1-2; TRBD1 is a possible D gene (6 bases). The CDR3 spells CASSYQDSESPYTF. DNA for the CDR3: TGTGCCAGCAGTTACCAGGACAGCGAATCTCCCTACACCTTC.